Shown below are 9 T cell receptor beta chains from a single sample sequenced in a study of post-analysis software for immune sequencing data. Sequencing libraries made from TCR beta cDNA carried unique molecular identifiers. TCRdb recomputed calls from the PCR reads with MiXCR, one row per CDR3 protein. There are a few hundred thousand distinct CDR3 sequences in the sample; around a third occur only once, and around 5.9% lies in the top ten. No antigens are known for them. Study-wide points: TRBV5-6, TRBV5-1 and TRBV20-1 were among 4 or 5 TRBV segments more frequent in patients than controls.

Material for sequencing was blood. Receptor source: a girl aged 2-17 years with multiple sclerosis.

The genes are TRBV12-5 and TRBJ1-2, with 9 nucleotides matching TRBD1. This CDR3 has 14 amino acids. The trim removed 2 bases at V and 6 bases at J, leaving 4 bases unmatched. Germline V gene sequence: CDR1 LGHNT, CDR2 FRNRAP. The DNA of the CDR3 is TGTGCTAGTGGTTTGACAGGGGGCGGCGATGGCTACACCTTC. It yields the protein CASGLTGGGDGYTF.

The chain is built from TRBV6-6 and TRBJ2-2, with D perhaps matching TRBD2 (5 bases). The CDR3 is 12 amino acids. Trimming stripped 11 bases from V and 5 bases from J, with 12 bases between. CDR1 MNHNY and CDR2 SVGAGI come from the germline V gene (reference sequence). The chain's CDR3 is CAACEGTGELFF. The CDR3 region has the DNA TGTGCCGCCTGTGAGGGAACCGGGGAGCTGTTTTTT.

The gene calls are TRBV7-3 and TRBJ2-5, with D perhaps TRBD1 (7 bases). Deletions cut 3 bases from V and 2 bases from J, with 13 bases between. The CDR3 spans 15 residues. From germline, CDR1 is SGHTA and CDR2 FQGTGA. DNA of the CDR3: TGTGCCAGCAGCTTTGCGGGACAGAGGCAAGAGACCCAGTACTTC. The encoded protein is CASSFAGQRQETQYF.

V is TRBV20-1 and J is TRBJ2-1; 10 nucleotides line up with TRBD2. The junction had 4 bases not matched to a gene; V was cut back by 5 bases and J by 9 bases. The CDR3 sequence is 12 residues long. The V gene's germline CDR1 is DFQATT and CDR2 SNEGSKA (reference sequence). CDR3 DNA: TGCAGTGCTTCGGGACTAGCGAGTGAGCAGTTCTTC. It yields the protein CSASGLASEQFF.

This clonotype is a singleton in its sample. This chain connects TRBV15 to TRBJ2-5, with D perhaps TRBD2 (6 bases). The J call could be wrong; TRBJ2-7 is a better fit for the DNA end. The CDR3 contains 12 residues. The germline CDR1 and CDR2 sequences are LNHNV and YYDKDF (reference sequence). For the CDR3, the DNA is TGTGCCACCAGCAGAGAGGAGGGCGAGCAGTACTTC. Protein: CATSREEGEQYF.

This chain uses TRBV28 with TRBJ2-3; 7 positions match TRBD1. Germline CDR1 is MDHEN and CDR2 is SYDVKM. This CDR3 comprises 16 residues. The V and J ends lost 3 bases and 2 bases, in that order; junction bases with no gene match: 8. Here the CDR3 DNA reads TGTGCCAGCAGTTTGTCGGTGACAGGGTACACAGATACGCAGTATTTT. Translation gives CASSLSVTGYTDTQYF.

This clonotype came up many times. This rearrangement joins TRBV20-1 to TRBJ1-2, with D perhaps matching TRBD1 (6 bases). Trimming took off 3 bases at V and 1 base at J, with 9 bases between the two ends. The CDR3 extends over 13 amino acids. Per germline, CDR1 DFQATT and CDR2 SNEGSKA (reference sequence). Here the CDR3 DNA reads TGCAGTGCTAGTGCGGGACATAACTATGGCTACACCTTC. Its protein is CSASAGHNYGYTF.

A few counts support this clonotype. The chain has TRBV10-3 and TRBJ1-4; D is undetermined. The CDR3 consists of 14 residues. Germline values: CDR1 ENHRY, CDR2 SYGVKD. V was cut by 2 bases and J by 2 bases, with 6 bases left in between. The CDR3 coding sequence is TGTGCCATCAGTGAGGGATCCACTAATGAAAAACTGTTTTTT. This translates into CAISEGSTNEKLFF.

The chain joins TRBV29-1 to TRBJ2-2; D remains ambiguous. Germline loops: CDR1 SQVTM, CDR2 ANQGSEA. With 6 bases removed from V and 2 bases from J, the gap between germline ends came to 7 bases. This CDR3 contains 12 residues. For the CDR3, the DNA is TGCAGCGTCCAGCCTAACACCGGGGAGCTGTTTTTT. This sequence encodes CSVQPNTGELFF.